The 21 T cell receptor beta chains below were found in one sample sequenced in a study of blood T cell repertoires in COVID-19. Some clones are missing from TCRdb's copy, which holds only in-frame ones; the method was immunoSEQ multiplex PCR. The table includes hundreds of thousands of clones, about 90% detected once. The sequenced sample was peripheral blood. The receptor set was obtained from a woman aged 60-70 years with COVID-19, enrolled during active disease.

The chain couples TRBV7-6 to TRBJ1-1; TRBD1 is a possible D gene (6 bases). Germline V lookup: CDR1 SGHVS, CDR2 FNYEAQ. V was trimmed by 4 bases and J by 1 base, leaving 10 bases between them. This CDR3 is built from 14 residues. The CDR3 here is CASSSRTENTEAFF. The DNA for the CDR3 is TGTGCCAGCAGCTCCCGGACAGAGAACACTGAAGCTTTCTTT.

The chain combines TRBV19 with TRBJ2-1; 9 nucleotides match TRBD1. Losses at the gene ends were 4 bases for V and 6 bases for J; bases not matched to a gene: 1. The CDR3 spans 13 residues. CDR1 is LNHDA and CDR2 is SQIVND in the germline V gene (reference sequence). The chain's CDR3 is CASSRDRVNEQFF. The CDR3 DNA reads TGTGCCAGTAGTAGGGACAGGGTCAATGAGCAGTTCTTC. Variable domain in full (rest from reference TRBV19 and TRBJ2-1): DGGITQSPKYLFRKEGQNVTLSCEQNLNHDAMYWYRQDPGQGLRLIYYSQIVNDFQKGDIAEGYSVSREKKESFPLTVTSAQKNPTAFYLCASSRDRVNEQFFGPGTRLTVL.

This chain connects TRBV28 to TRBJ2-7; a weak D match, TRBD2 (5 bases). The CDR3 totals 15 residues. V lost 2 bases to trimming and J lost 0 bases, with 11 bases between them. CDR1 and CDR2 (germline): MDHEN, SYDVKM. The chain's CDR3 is CASSLRRLSSYEQYF. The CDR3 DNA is TGTGCCAGCAGTTTACGGAGGCTTAGCTCCTACGAGCAGTACTTC.

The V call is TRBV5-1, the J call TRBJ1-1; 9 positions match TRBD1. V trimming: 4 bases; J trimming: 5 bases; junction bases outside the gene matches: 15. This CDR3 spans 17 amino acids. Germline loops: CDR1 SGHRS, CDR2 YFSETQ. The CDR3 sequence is CASSPRTGAIGGTEAFF. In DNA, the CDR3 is TGCGCCAGCAGCCCCCGGACAGGGGCGATCGGGGGAACTGAAGCTTTCTTT.

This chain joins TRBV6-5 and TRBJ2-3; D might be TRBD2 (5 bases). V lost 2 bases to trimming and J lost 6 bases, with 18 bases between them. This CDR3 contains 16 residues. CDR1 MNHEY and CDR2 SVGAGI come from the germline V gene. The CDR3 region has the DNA TGTGCCAGCAGTTACGACGCGGCTAGAGGAGGCGATACGCAGTATTTT. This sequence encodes CASSYDAARGGDTQYF.

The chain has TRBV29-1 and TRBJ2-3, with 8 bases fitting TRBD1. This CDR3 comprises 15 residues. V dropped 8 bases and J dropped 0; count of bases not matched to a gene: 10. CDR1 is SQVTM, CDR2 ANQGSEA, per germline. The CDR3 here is CSQTQGAHSTDTQYF. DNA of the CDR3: TGCAGCCAGACCCAGGGGGCGCATAGCACAGATACGCAGTATTTT.

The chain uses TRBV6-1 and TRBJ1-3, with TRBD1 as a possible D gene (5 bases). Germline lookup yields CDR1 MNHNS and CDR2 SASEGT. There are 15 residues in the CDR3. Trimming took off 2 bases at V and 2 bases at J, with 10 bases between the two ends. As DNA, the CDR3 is TGTGCCAGCAGTGAACGGGGGGGTACTGGAAACACCATATATTTT. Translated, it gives CASSERGGTGNTIYF.

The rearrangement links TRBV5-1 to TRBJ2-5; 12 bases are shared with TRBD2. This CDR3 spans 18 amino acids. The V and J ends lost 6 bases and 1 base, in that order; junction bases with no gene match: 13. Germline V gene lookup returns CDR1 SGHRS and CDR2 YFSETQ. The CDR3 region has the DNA TGCGCCAGCACTGGCTCATTTCTAGCGGGGGGGTCCCAAGAGACCCAGTACTTC. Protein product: CASTGSFLAGGSQETQYF.

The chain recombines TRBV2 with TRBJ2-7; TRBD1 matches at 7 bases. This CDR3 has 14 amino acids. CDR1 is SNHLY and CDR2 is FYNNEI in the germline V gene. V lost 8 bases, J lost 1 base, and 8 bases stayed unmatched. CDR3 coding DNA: TGTGCCAGCTCCCGGGACAGAGGGTCCTACGAGCAGTACTTC. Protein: CASSRDRGSYEQYF.

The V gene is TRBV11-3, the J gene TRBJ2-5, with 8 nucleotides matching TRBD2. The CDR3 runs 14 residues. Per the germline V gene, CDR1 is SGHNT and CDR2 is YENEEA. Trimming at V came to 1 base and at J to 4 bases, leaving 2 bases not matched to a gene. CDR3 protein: CASSLAGGLETQYF. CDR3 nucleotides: TGTGCCAGCAGCTTAGCGGGGGGGCTAGAGACCCAGTACTTC.

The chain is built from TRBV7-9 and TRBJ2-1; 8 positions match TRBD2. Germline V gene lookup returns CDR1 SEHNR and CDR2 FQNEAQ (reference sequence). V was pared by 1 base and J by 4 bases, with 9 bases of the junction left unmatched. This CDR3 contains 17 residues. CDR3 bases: TGTGCCAGCAGCTTAGATCAGGCTAGCGGGTTTTACAATGAGCAGTTCTTC. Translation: CASSLDQASGFYNEQFF.

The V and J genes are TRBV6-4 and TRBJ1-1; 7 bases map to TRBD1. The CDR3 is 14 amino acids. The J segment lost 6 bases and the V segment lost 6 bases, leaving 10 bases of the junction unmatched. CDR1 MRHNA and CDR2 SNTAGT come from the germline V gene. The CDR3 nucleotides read TGTGCCAGCAGAGCGACAGGGATGGGCCCTGAAGCTTTCTTT. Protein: CASRATGMGPEAFF.

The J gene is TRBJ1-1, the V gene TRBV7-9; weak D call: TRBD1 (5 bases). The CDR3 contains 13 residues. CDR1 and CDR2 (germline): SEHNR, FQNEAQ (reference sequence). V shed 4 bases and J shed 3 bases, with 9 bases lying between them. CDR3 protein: CASSSPGYTEAFF. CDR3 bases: TGTGCCAGCAGCTCCCCAGGGTACACTGAAGCTTTCTTT.

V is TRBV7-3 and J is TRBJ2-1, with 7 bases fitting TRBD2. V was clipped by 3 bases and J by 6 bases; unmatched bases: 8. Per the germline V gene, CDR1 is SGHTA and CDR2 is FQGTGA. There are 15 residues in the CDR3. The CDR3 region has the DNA TGTGCCAGCAGCTTGGGACTACCACTATTCAATGAGCAGTTCTTC. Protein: CASSLGLPLFNEQFF.

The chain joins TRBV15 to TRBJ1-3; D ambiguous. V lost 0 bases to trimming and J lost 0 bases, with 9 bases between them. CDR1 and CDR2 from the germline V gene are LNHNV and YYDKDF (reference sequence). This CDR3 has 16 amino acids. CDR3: CATSRDHSGSGNTIYF. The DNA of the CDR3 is TGTGCCACCAGCAGAGATCATTCAGGCTCTGGAAACACCATATATTTT.

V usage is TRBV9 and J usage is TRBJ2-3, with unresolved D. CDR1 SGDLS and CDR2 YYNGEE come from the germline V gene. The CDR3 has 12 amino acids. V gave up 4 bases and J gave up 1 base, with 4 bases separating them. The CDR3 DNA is TGTGCCAGCAGCCCGGGCACAGATACGCAGTATTTT. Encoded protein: CASSPGTDTQYF.

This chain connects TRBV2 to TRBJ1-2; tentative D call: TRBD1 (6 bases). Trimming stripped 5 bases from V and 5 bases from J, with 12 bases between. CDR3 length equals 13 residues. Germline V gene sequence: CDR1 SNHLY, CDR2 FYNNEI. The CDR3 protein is CASSPDRQYGYTF. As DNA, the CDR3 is TGTGCCAGCAGTCCGGACAGACAGTATGGCTACACCTTC.

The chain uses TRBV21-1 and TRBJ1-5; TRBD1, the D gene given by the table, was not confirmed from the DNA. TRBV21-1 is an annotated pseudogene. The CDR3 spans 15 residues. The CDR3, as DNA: TGTGCCAGCAGCAAAGGGACAGGGGGCAATCAGCCCCAGCATTTT. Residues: CASSKGTGGNQPQHF.

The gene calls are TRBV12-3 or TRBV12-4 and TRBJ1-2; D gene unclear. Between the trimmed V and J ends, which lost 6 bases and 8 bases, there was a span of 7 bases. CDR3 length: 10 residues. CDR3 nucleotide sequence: TGTGCCAGCAGCCTCCTCGGCTACACCTTC. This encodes CASSLLGYTF.

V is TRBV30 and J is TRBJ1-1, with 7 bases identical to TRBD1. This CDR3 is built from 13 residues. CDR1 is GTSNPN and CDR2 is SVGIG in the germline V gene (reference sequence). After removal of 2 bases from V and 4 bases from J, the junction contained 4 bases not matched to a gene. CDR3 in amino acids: CAWSYRGRTEAFF. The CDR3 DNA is TGTGCCTGGAGTTACAGGGGTCGCACTGAAGCTTTCTTT.

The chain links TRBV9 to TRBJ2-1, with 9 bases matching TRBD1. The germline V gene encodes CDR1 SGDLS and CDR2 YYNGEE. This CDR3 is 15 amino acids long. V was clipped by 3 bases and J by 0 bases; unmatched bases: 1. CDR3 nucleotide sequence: TGTGCCAGCAGCGAGGGACAGGGCTCCTACAATGAGCAGTTCTTC. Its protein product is CASSEGQGSYNEQFF.